The entry below describes one TCR beta chain. Its specificity is unknown. The sample comes from a study of radiotherapy plus CTLA-4 blockade in lung cancer. In the study overall: Among patients, about 20% showed objective responses, and approximately 30% had disease control. Study-level results: Reported findings show early blood T cell clone dynamics, with interferon-beta, best predicted response. In blood, tumor-derived TCR clones expanded after radiotherapy plus ipilimumab.

The table came from immunoSEQ multiplex PCR; TCRdb's copy has only in-frame clones and leaves some out. In the table there are approximately 48,000 clones, approximately 84% of which are singletons. From germline, CDR1 is MGHRA and CDR2 YSYEKL. CDR3 length: 17 amino acids. With V trimmed by 0 bases and J by 2 bases, 7 bases remained unmatched. Participants had chemo-refractory metastatic non-small-cell lung cancer and were treated with focal radiation plus ipilimumab CTLA-4 blockade. This sample comprised peripheral blood, obtained from a patient treated with radiotherapy plus ipilimumab. The clonotype was recovered from a human donor with non-small cell lung cancer whose response to radiotherapy plus ipilimumab could not be evaluated. This chain uses TRBV4-1 with TRBJ1-5; 7 bases fit TRBD1. The CDR3 coding sequence is TGCGCCAGCAGCCAAGAGCTCGGGCAGGGGGGCAATCAGCCCCAGCATTTT. Amino acid sequence: CASSQELGQGGNQPQHF.